The entry below describes one T cell receptor beta chain. Its antigen is unidentified. The sample comes from a study of cytomegalovirus exposure and HLA in healthy donors. Study in general: Genotyping of 400 or so donors showed that about 83% belonged to the Caucasian-associated ancestry cluster. Study-level points and caveats: Cytomegalovirus status, reportedly, was diagnosed with high specificity and sensitivity by the classifier. TRBV6-2, TRBV6-3 and some other V segments were unresolvable in 87-base-pair reads.

Germline V gives CDR1 SGDLS, CDR2 YYNGEE. This CDR3 is 16 amino acids long. The V and J ends lost 2 bases and 2 bases, in that order; junction bases with no gene match: 4. PCR employed 60 Vbeta and 13 Jbeta primers. How the authors handled the data: Later reanalysis found roughly 80 million unique TCR beta chains, around 9.9 million of them shared. Profiled with immunoSEQ multiplex PCR; TCRdb holds only in-frame clones, not every one. V and J calls and clone size are as listed in that table; D and trimming were resolved from the DNA. The sample lists fewer than 200,000 clones, approximately 81% seen once, with approximately 2.3% in the top ten.

The V call is TRBV9, the J call TRBJ2-3; 11 bases fit TRBD1. Material for sequencing was PBMCs. The TCR originated in a man aged 18-30 years in good health and CMV-seropositive. The CDR3 protein is CASSVVGQGVTDTQYF. The CDR3 nucleotides are TGTGCCAGCAGCGTGGTGGGACAGGGGGTCACAGATACGCAGTATTTT. The entire variable domain, with the rest obtained from reference TRBV9 and TRBJ2-3, is as follows: DSGVTQTPKHLITATGQRVTLRCSPRSGDLSVYWYQQSLDQGLQFLIQYYNGEERAKGNILERFSAQQFPDLHSELNLSSLELGDSALYFCASSVVGQGVTDTQYFGPGTRLTVL.